This TCR beta chain was sequenced for a study of cytomegalovirus exposure and HLA in healthy donors. Study outcomes and limitations: Three chains tied to CMV proved CMV antigen-specific in vitro. Rarity marked most TCR sequences, yet some public TCRs occurred in many donors.

This PCR relied on a set of 60 Vbeta primers and 13 Jbeta primers. In the original workflow: Roughly 10 million shared chains were among the approximately 82 million unique TCR beta chains that a later analysis counted. Clones were read by immunoSEQ multiplex PCR, and TCRdb kept only the in-frame ones, dropping some. That table gives V, J and clone size, and the DNA gave D and trimming. The data show approximately 100,000 clones, 75% seen once. On this clone: The antigen is unknown.

Germline V gene sequence: CDR1 MNHEY, CDR2 SVGAGI. With V trimmed by 5 bases and J by 0 bases, 4 bases remained unmatched. The CDR3 is made up of 14 amino acids. This TCR was recovered from a male donor in good health and CMV-seropositive. Input material: PBMCs. J is TRBJ2-7 and V is TRBV6-5, with 7 bases that match TRBD2. The CDR3: CASSTGGSSYEQYF. The CDR3 nucleotides read TGTGCCAGCAGTACCGGGGGGAGCTCCTACGAGCAGTACTTC.